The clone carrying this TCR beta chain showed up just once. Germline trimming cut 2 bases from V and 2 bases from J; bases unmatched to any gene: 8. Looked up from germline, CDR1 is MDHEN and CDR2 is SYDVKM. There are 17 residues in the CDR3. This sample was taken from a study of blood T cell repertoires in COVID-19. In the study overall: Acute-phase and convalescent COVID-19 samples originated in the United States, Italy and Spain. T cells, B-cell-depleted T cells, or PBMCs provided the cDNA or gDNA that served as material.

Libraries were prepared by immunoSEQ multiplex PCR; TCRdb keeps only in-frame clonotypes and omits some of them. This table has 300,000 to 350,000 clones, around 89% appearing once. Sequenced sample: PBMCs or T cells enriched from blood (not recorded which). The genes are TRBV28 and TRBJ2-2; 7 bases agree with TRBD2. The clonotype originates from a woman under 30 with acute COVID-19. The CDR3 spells CASSLGAGVSNTGELFF. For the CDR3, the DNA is TGTGCCAGCAGTTTAGGGGCGGGAGTCAGCAACACCGGGGAGCTGTTTTTT.